This T cell receptor beta chain was identified during a study of blood T cell repertoires in COVID-19. In the study overall: Sites across the United States, Italy and Spain contributed samples from acute and convalescent COVID-19. T cells, B-cell-depleted T cells, or PBMCs provided the cDNA or gDNA that served as material.

Profiling relied on immunoSEQ multiplex PCR, and the TCRdb table lists in-frame clones only, not all of them. The data hold roughly 360,000 clones, with roughly 88% observed a single time. Unmatched junction bases numbered 4, after V lost 1 base and J lost 7 bases. The germline gives CDR1 KGHDR, CDR2 SFDVKD. CDR3 length equals 15 residues. Sequencing input: PBMCs or T cells enriched from blood (not recorded which). This chain uses TRBV24-1 with TRBJ1-4, with 8 bases aligning to TRBD1. This clonotype was obtained from a woman in her twenties or thirties with acute COVID-19. The CDR3 protein is CATSDLAGGGEKLFF. The DNA for the CDR3 is TGTGCCACCAGTGATTTAGCAGGGGGCGGTGAAAAACTGTTTTTT.